Each of the 7 T cell receptor beta chains below was sequenced from the same sample in a study of blood T cell repertoires in COVID-19. Clones were read by immunoSEQ multiplex PCR, and TCRdb kept only the in-frame ones, dropping some. The table shows more than 25,000 clones, with around 92% occurring only once. Sequencing input: peripheral blood. Source of these receptors: a woman between 35 and 50 years old with active or convalescent COVID-19.

The chain employs TRBV9 and TRBJ2-3; TRBD2 agrees at 9 bases. Germline V gives CDR1 SGDLS, CDR2 YYNGEE. The CDR3 has 15 amino acids. With 6 bases clipped from V and 4 bases from J, the junction kept 9 bases outside the gene matches. CDR3 DNA: TGTGCCAGCACCTATAGCGGGGGAACTGCAGATACGCAGTATTTT. This sequence encodes CASTYSGGTADTQYF.

V and J are TRBV6-2 or TRBV6-3 and TRBJ1-2, with D maybe TRBD1 (5 bases). The CDR3 extends over 13 amino acids. The germline V and J ends were trimmed by 6 bases and 4 bases, with 12 bases remaining between them. Germline lookup yields CDR1 MNHEY and CDR2 SVGEGT. The DNA of the CDR3 is TGTGCCAGCAGCCCGACAGTGACCTATGGCTACACCTTC. It specifies CASSPTVTYGYTF.

V gene TRBV11-2 combines with J gene TRBJ2-7, with 9 bases aligning to TRBD1. The CDR3 covers 16 residues. The J segment lost 3 bases and the V segment lost 5 bases, leaving 11 bases of the junction unmatched. Germline CDR1 is SGHAT and CDR2 is FQNNGV. CDR3 DNA sequence: TGTGCCAGCAGCCCAGACTCCGGGACAGGGTTCTACGAGCAGTACTTC. Amino acid sequence: CASSPDSGTGFYEQYF.

The genes are TRBV6-5 and TRBJ2-7; possible D gene TRBD1, 5 bases. The V gene's germline CDR1 is MNHEY and CDR2 SVGAGI. This CDR3 has 13 residues. Deletions cut 8 bases from V and 1 base from J, with 12 bases between. CDR3 bases: TGTGCCAGCGCTGGACCAGGGTCCTACGAGCAGTACTTC. It encodes CASAGPGSYEQYF.

This chain connects TRBV19 to TRBJ1-2, with 9 bases lining up with TRBD1. This CDR3 comprises 15 residues. V dropped 4 bases and J dropped 2; count of bases not matched to a gene: 5. Germline CDR1 is LNHDA and CDR2 is SQIVND (reference sequence). The CDR3 DNA reads TGTGCCAGTAGTACAACCGGGACAGGGAACTATGGCTACACCTTC. This codes for CASSTTGTGNYGYTF.

V gene TRBV15 combines with J gene TRBJ2-1; no definite D call. V lost 0 bases to trimming and J lost 5 bases, with 11 bases between them. The CDR3 is 15 residues long. Looked up from germline, CDR1 is LNHNV and CDR2 is YYDKDF (reference sequence). This CDR3 reads CATSRDPVTDNEQFF. In DNA form, the CDR3 reads TGTGCCACCAGCAGAGACCCTGTCACAGACAATGAGCAGTTCTTC. The full variable domain, completed using reference TRBV15 and TRBJ2-1, is DAMVIQNPRYQVTQFGKPVTLSCSQTLNHNVMYWYQQKSSQAPKLLFHYYDKDFNNEADTPDNFQSRRPNTSFCFLDIRSPGLGDTAMYLCATSRDPVTDNEQFFGPGTRLTVL.

This rearrangement joins TRBV5-1 to TRBJ2-7; D not resolved. This CDR3 is built from 14 residues. The V gene's germline CDR1 is SGHRS and CDR2 YFSETQ. The V end was cut by 0 bases, the J end by 2 bases, with 9 bases between. In DNA form, the CDR3 reads TGCGCCAGCAGCTTGGTTGGGCAGACCTACGAGCAGTACTTC. Its translation: CASSLVGQTYEQYF.